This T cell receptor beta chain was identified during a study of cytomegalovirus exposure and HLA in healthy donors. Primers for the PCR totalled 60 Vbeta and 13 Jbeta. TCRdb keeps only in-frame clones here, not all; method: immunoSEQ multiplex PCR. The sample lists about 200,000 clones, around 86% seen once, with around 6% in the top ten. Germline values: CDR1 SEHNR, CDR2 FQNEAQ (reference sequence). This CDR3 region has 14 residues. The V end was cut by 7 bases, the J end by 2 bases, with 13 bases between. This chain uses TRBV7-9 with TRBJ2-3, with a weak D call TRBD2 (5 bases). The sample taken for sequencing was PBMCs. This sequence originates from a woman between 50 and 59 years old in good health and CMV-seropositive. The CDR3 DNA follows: TGTGCCAGCATTCTAGCAGGATACACAGATACGCAGTATTTT. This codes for CASILAGYTDTQYF.